This T cell receptor (beta chain) originates from a study of shared clonotypes between healthy human individuals. Study conclusions and caveats: Clonotype sharing among the donors was expected to vary with sequencing depth.

About this clone itself: No antigen is known for it.

The V gene lost 2 bases and the J gene lost 3 bases, with 5 bases spanning the gap. In germline, CDR1 is DFQATT, CDR2 SNEGSKA (reference sequence). The CDR3 runs 11 residues. TCRdb keeps only in-frame clones here, not all; method: immunoSEQ multiplex PCR. The data contain some 2,000,000 clones, about 94% of them singletons. Naive CD8 cells were CD45RO-negative, positively selected for CCR7, excluding terminally differentiated effector memory CD45RA+ cells. The receptor comes from a young man in good health. The chain combines TRBV20-1 with TRBJ2-7; D call uncertain. The sample consisted of naive CD8+ T cells sorted from blood. DNA of the CDR3: TGCAGTGCTAGATACGGCTACGAGCAGTACTTC. This translates into CSARYGYEQYF.